This TCR beta chain came from a study of blood T cell repertoires in COVID-19. At the level of the study: Acute-phase and convalescent COVID-19 samples originated in the United States, Italy and Spain.

With regard to this clone: An end of the junction does not agree with germline; a read error may underlie this.

This CDR3 contains 14 residues. Germline assignment: CDR1 ENHRY and CDR2 SYGVKD. Enrolled during active infection, Seattle patients were then followed longitudinally. TCRdb's copy holds only in-frame clones and misses some; the assay was immunoSEQ multiplex PCR. The sample has about 180,000 clones, approximately 85% seen once; the top ten hold approximately 6.9%. Sequencing was performed on peripheral blood. The source of this sequence is an elderly man with COVID-19, enrolled during active disease. This chain joins TRBV10-3 and TRBJ2-3; 7 bases line up with TRBD1. CDR3 in amino acids: CAIRDRVGTDTQYF. The DNA for the CDR3 is TGTGCCATCCGTGACAGGGTGGGCACAGATACGCAGTATTTT.